The 10 T cell receptor beta chains below were found in one sample sequenced in a study of Ad26.COV2.S vaccination and SARS-CoV-2 variants. As to treatment: some 20 received Ad26.COV2.S at low or high dose, single or two shots; 5 received placebo; per-sample allocation not given. The study sampled participants on day 63 after the first vaccine or placebo injection. The assay was immunoSEQ multiplex PCR, and TCRdb's table has in-frame clones only and misses some. This sample yields 330,000 or so clones, of which 75% to 90% are seen a single time; 5% to 6.5% belongs to the top ten. Here the sequenced sample was peripheral blood, taken in a trial of Ad26.COV2.S vaccine versus placebo. These receptors were obtained from a person aged 18 to 59 who received the Ad26.COV2.S COVID-19 vaccine or a placebo.

The chain carries TRBV5-6 and TRBJ1-4; D gene ambiguous. The ends were cut back, 2 bases at V and 6 bases at J, with 17 bases in the middle. The CDR3 consists of 16 residues. Germline V lookup: CDR1 SGHDT, CDR2 YYEEEE. The CDR3 coding sequence is TGTGCCAGCAGCTTTTTTTCGGCAACCGGGCATGAAAAACTGTTTTTT. Translated: CASSFFSATGHEKLFF.

V usage is TRBV10-2 and J usage is TRBJ2-3, with D possibly being TRBD2 (6 bases). CDR1 is WSHSY and CDR2 is SAAADI in the germline V gene. The CDR3 totals 16 residues. V lost 6 bases and J 1 base, leaving 17 bases between the germline ends. CDR3 in DNA: TGCGCCAGCAGCGCCGGGAGATCTGGGGGCACAGATACGCAGTATTTT. This translates into CASSAGRSGGTDTQYF.

This clone was seen a few times. This chain links TRBV27 with TRBJ1-2, with D perhaps TRBD1 (5 bases). Germline CDR1 MNHEY, CDR2 SMNVEV (reference sequence). V lost 5 bases and J 4 bases, leaving 17 bases between the germline ends. The CDR3 runs 15 residues. In DNA, the CDR3 is TGTGCCAGCAGTACCTCGACAGCGGGAGCCTATGGCTACACCTTC. It encodes CASSTSTAGAYGYTF.

This chain joins TRBV19 and TRBJ2-6; no definite D call. Germline CDR1 reads LNHDA; CDR2 reads SQIVND (reference sequence). The length of the CDR3 is 14 residues. V was cut by 7 bases and J by 0 bases, with 7 bases left in between. This chain's CDR3 is CASTRSSGANVLTF. CDR3 DNA sequence: TGTGCCAGTACCCGGTCCTCTGGGGCCAACGTCCTGACTTTC.

The chain couples TRBV30 to TRBJ1-5; 7 bases agree with TRBD1. V lost 3 bases, J lost 8 bases, and 16 bases stayed unmatched. Per germline, CDR1 GTSNPN and CDR2 SVGIG (reference sequence). This CDR3 region has 16 residues. DNA for the CDR3: TGTGCCTGGAGCTGGAGTAGAGGGACAGCGGTGAAGCCCCAGCATTTT. It codes for CAWSWSRGTAVKPQHF.

This chain links TRBV7-8 with TRBJ2-3; the match to TRBD2 covers 8 bases. The CDR3 loop spans 16 amino acids. The V gene end was trimmed by 4 bases and the J gene end by 8 bases; junction bases not matched to a gene: 14. Germline V gives CDR1 SGHVS, CDR2 FQNEAQ. The CDR3 nucleotides are TGTGCCAGCAGCTCTCCTGGCGCGGGAGGAGGAGGTACGCAGTATTTT. Residues: CASSSPGAGGGGTQYF.

The chain couples TRBV2 to TRBJ1-2; D call uncertain. The CDR3 has 17 amino acids. Germline values: CDR1 SNHLY, CDR2 FYNNEI. V was trimmed by 3 bases and J by 4 bases, leaving 21 bases between them. The CDR3 DNA is TGTGCCAGCAGTGATCCCGTCATTAAGGGAAACTCCTATGGCTACACCTTC. It yields the protein CASSDPVIKGNSYGYTF.

The chain carries TRBV6-2 or TRBV6-3 and TRBJ2-5; 9 bases align to TRBD2. The CDR3 has 15 residues. V lost 5 bases to trimming and J lost 3 bases; unmatched junction nucleotides: 7. The germline V gene has CDR1 MNHEY and CDR2 SVGEGT. CDR3: CASSLYLAGKETQYF. In nucleotides, the CDR3 is TGTGCCAGCAGTCTCTACCTAGCGGGGAAAGAGACCCAGTACTTC.

The V gene is TRBV6-1, the J gene TRBJ1-1; 10 bases are shared with TRBD1. The V gene end was trimmed by 3 bases and the J gene end by 4 bases; junction bases not matched to a gene: 5. The CDR3 runs to 15 residues. Germline V gene lookup returns CDR1 MNHNS and CDR2 SASEGT. CDR3 sequence (DNA): TGTGCCAGCAGTGAGAGACAGGGGGCGCCCACTGAAGCTTTCTTT. It translates to CASSERQGAPTEAFF.

The chain has TRBV9 and TRBJ2-2; 7 nucleotides line up with TRBD1. Trimming took 0 bases from V and 9 from J; bases not matched to a gene: 17. Germline loops: CDR1 SGDLS, CDR2 YYNGEE. The CDR3 is 18 amino acids. DNA of the CDR3: TGTGCCAGCAGCGTAGGGACCGTAGGGGGCGCAAAAGCCTGGGAGCTGTTTTTT. It is translated as CASSVGTVGGAKAWELFF.